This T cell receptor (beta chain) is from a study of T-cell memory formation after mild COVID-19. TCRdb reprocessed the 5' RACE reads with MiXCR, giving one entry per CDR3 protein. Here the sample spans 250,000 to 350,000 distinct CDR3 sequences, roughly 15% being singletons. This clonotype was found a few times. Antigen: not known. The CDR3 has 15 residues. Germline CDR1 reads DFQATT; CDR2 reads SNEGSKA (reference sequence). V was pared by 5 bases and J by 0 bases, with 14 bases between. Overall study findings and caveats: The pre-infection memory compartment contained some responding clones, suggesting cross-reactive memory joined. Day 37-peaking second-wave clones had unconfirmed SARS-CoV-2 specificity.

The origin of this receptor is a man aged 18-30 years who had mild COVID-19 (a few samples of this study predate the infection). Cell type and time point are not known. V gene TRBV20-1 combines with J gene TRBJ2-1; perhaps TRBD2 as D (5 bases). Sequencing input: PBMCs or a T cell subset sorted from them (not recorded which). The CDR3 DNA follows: TGCAGTGCTCGAGGCGGGTCGAGCTCCTACAATGAGCAGTTCTTC. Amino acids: CSARGGSSSYNEQFF.